Below, one T cell receptor (beta chain) is given with its context. Repertoires were generated with immunoSEQ multiplex PCR, while TCRdb's copy carries only in-frame clones and drops some. The profile shows some 200,000 clones, roughly nine tenths of them singletons. The data were taken from a study of blood T cell repertoires in COVID-19. Overall study context: COVID-19 samples collected from the United States, Italy and Spain covered acute and convalescent phases.

The sample taken for sequencing was peripheral blood. The clonotype originates from a woman aged 50 to 65 with acute or convalescent COVID-19.

The CDR3 reads CASSVTGGENYGYTF. The CDR3, as DNA: TGCGCCAGCAGCGTGACAGGGGGCGAAAACTATGGCTACACCTTC. The chain uses TRBV5-1 and TRBJ1-2, with 10 bases identical to TRBD1. There are 15 residues in the CDR3. The germline gives CDR1 SGHRS, CDR2 YFSETQ. V shed 4 bases and J 2 bases; nucleotides not matched to a gene: 5.